This T cell receptor beta chain was observed in a study of shared clonotypes between healthy human individuals. Study results and limitations: Estimated clonotype richness was generally higher in naive than memory subsets.

In the case of this clone: The antigen is undetermined.

Germline V CDR1 and CDR2: LNHDA, SQIVND (reference sequence). The CDR3 has 13 amino acids. The V and J ends lost 6 bases and 7 bases respectively, with 16 bases between them. Clones were sequenced by immunoSEQ multiplex PCR, and TCRdb holds only the in-frame ones, with some missing. The sample carries fewer than 850,000 clones, less than 95% recorded once. Specimen: memory CD8+ T cells from PBMCs. Subset reported: CD45RO+ cells pooled with CCR7-negative TemRA cells. The chain is built from TRBV19 and TRBJ2-7, with D unresolved. The clonotype originates from a man younger than 35 in good health. Some clones in this sample may be carry-over from other donors' samples. CDR3 amino acids: CASSPGTHWEQYF. For the CDR3, the DNA is TGTGCCAGTAGCCCCGGTACACACTGGGAGCAGTACTTC.